This TCR beta chain was documented in a study of cytomegalovirus exposure and HLA in healthy donors. Trimming cost V 2 bases and J 0 bases, with 17 bases left between them. Looked up from germline, CDR1 is SGHVS and CDR2 is FQNEAQ. The CDR3 sequence is 17 residues long. Use of 60 Vbeta and 13 Jbeta primers characterized the PCR. Some clones are missing from TCRdb's copy, which holds only in-frame ones; the method was immunoSEQ multiplex PCR. This sample has some 84,000 clones; roughly 61% occur once, and the top ten carry approximately 15%. As concerns this clone: Its matching antigen is unknown.

Points from the study as a whole: In a later analysis, specific HLA alleles were associated with under 20,000 TCR beta sequences at a 0.05 false discovery rate. Relative to the approximately 700-donor mean, N-insertions were reportedly fewer in an Asian-associated ancestry cluster in a later analysis. Donor immune exposure was known only as CMV serostatus.

Sequenced: PBMCs. This TCR was sampled from a woman in her forties in good health and CMV-seropositive. The chain employs TRBV7-8 and TRBJ2-7, with D unresolved. Here the CDR3 DNA reads TGTGCCAGCAGCTTATATGCGGCGATACCAAGCTCCTACGAGCAGTACTTC. Translated: CASSLYAAIPSSYEQYF.